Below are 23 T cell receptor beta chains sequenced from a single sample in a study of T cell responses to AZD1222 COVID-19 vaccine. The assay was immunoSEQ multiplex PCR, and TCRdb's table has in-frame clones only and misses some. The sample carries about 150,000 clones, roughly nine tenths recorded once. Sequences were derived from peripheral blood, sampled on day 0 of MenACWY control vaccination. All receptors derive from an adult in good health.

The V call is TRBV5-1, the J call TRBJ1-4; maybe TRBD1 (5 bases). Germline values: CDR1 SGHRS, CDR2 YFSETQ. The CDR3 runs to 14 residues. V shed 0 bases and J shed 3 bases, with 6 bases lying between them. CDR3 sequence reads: CASSLAGPNEKLFF. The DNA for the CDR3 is TGCGCCAGCAGCTTGGCGGGGCCTAATGAAAAACTGTTTTTT. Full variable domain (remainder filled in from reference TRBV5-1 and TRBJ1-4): KAGVTQTPRYLIKTRGQQVTLSCSPISGHRSVSWYQQTPGQGLQFLFEYFSETQRNKGNFPGRFSGRQFSNSRSEMNVSTLELGDSALYLCASSLAGPNEKLFFGSGTQLSVL.

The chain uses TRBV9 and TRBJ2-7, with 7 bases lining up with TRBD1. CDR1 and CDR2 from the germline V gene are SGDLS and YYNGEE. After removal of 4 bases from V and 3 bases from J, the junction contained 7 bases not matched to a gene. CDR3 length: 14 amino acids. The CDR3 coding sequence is TGTGCCAGCAGCCCTCTGGGACAGCACTACGAGCAGTACTTC. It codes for CASSPLGQHYEQYF.

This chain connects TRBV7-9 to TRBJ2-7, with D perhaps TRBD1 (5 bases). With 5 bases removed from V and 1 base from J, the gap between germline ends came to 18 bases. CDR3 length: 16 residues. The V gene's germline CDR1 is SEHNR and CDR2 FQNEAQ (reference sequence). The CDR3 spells CASSPTVGAFSYEQYV. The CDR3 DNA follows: TGTGCCAGCAGCCCTACCGTTGGGGCATTTTCCTACGAGCAGTACGTC.

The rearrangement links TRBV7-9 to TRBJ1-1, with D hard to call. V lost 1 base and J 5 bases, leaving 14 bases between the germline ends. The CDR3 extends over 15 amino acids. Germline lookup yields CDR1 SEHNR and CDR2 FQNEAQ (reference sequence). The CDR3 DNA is TGTGCCAGCAGCTTAGAAGCTCGGGGAGTTACTGAAGCTTTCTTT. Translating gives CASSLEARGVTEAFF.

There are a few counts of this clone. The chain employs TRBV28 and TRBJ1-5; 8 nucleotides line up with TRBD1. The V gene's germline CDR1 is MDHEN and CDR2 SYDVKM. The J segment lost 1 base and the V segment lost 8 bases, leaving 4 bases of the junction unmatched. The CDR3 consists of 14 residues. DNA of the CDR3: TGTGCCAGCTCAGGGGGCTGGAGCAATCAGCCCCAGCATTTT. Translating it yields CASSGGWSNQPQHF.

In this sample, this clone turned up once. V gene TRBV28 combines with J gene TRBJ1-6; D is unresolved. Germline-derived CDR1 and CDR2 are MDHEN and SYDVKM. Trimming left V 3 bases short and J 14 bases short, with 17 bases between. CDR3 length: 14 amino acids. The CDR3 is CASSFRATIITLHF. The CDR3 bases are TGTGCCAGCAGTTTTCGAGCAACGATCATAACCCTCCACTTT.

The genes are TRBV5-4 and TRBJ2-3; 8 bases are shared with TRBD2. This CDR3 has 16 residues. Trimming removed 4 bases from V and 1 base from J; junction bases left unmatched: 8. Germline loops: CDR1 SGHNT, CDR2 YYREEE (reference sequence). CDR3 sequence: CASSPGRRGGTDTQYF. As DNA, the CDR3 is TGTGCCAGCAGCCCCGGGCGGCGGGGGGGCACAGATACGCAGTATTTT.

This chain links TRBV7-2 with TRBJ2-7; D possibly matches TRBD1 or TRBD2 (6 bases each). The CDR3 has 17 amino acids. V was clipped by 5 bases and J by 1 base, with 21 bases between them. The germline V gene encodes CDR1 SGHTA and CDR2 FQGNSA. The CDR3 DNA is TGTGCCAGCAGCATCCAAGGGGGGCAGGTTTCATCCTACGAGCAGTACTTC. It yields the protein CASSIQGGQVSSYEQYF.

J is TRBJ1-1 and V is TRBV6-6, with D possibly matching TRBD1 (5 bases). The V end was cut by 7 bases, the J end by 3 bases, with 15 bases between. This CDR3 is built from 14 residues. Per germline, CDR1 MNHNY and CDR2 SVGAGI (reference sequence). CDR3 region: CASTTGGEHTEAFF. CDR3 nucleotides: TGTGCCAGCACCACCGGGGGGGAACACACTGAAGCTTTCTTT.

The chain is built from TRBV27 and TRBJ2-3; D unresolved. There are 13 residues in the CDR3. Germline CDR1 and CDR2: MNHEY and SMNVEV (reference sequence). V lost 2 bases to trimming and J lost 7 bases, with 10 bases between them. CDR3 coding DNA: TGTGCCAGCAGTTTAAATCCCTATAATACGCAGTATTTT. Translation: CASSLNPYNTQYF.

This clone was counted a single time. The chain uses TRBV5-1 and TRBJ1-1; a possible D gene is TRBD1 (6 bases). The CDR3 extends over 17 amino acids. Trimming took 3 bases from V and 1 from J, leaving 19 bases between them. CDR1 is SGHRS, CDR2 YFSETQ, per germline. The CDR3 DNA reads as TGCGCCAGCAGCTCTCCGGGACATAGTCCCTGGAACACTGAAGCTTTCTTT. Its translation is CASSSPGHSPWNTEAFF.

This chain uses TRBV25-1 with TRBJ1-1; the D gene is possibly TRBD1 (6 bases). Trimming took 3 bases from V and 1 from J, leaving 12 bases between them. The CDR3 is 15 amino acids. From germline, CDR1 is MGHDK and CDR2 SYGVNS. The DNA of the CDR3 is TGTGCCAGCAGTGAGGCCGGACAGCCGAACACTGAAGCTTTCTTT. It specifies CASSEAGQPNTEAFF.

Here the CDR3 DNA reads TGTGCCAGCAGCCGCGACGGCTACGAGCAGTACTTC. Protein product: CASSRDGYEQYF. This sequence joins TRBV9 and TRBJ2-7; no clear D gene. V lost 4 bases and J 3 bases, leaving 8 bases between the germline ends. Germline V lookup: CDR1 SGDLS, CDR2 YYNGEE. The CDR3 has 12 amino acids.

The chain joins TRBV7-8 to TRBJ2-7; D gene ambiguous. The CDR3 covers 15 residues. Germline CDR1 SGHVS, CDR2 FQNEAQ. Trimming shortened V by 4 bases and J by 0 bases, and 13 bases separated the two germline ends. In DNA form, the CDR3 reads TGTGCCAGCAGCTCTGAACCCATTAGCTCCTACGAGCAGTACTTC. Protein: CASSSEPISSYEQYF.

The CDR3 region is CASSPGANVLTF. The CDR3 nucleotides read TGTGCCAGCAGTCCTGGGGCCAACGTCCTGACTTTC. The chain joins TRBV12-3 or TRBV12-4 to TRBJ2-6; D unclear. Trimming removed 5 bases at V and 2 bases at J, with 1 base between. The CDR3 length is 12 residues.

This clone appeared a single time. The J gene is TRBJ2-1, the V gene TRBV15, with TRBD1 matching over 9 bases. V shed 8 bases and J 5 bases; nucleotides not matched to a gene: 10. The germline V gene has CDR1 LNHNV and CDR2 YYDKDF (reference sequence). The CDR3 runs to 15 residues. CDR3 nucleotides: TGTGCCACCGTAGACCGGGACAGGGTAGACAATGAGCAGTTCTTC. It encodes CATVDRDRVDNEQFF.

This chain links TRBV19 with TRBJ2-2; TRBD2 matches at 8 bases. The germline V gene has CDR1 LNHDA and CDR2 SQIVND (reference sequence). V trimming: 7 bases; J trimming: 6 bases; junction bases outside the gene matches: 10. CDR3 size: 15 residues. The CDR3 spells CASTSRDSGAGELFF. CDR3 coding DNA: TGTGCCAGTACCTCCAGGGATAGCGGGGCCGGGGAGCTGTTTTTT.

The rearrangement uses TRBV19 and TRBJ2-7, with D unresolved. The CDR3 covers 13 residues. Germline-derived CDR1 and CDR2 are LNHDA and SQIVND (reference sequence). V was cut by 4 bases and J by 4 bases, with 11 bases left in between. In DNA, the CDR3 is TGTGCCAGTAGTACTAACCCTCTTTACGAGCAGTACTTC. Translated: CASSTNPLYEQYF.

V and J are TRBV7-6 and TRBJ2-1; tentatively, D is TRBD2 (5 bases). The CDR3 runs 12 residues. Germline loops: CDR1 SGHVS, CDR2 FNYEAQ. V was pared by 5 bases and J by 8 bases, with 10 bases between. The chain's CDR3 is CASSPPGYEQFF. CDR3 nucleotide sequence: TGTGCCAGCAGCCCCCCGGGGTATGAGCAGTTCTTC.

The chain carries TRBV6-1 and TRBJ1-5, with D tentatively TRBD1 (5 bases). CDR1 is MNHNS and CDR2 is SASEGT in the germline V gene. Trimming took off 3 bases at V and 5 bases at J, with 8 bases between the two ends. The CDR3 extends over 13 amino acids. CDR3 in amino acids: CASSEIGDQPQHF. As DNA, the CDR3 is TGTGCCAGCAGTGAGATAGGGGATCAGCCCCAGCATTTT.

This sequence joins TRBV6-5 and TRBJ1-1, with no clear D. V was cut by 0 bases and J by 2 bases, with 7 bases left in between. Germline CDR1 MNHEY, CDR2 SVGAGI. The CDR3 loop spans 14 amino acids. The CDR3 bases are TGTGCCAGCAGTTACTCGAACAGCAACACTGAAGCTTTCTTT. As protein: CASSYSNSNTEAFF.

The CDR3 bases are TGTGCCAGCAGCTTCACCAGCAACAATGAGCAGTTCTTC. Protein sequence: CASSFTSNNEQFF. J is TRBJ2-1 and V is TRBV7-9; unclear D gene. The CDR3 totals 13 residues. V shed 3 bases and J shed 5 bases, with 8 bases lying between them. Germline CDR1 is SEHNR and CDR2 is FQNEAQ (reference sequence).

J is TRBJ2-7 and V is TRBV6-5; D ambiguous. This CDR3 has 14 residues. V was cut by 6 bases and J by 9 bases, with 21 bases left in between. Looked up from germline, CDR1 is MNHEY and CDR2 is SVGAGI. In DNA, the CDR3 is TGTGCCAGCAGACTGTACAGCGAAGTAACGAGGCAGTACGTC. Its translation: CASRLYSEVTRQYV.